A selection of T cell receptor beta chains follows, all from one sample in a study of blood T cells in healthy people across ages. TCRdb independently ran MiXCR on the 5' RACE reads; one entry per CDR3 protein. The sample has some 640,000 distinct CDR3 sequences; around 49% are singletons. Specimen: blood. The source is a woman aged 55-70 years in good health. CDR3s include the opening cysteine and the closing phenylalanine or tryptophan. The D gene is left open where the match is weak. Clone size is shown for a subset of rows, as once, few, many or a class of expanded clone.

clone_size	d_call	j_call	v_call	cdr3_nt	cdr3_aa
NA	TRBD2	TRBJ2-1	TRBV20-1	TGCAGTGCTAGTGGGACTAGCGGGAGGGGAATCGATGAGCAGTTCTTC	CSASGTSGRGIDEQFF
NA	NA	TRBJ2-3	TRBV29-1	TGCAGCGCCCTGGGGGGTCCTCTGGGCACAGATACGCAGTATTTT	CSALGGPLGTDTQYF
NA	NA	TRBJ1-2	TRBV20-1	TGCAGTGCTAGAGGGGATAGCTATGGCTACACCTTC	CSARGDSYGYTF
NA	TRBD1	TRBJ1-2	TRBV28	TGTGCCGGCAGTCTACCACAACAGGGGGCGCGCGGCTACACCTTC	CAGSLPQQGARGYTF
NA	NA	TRBJ1-4	TRBV4-2	TGTGCCAGCAGCCAAGCGGGGTTAGCTCGGGATGAAAAACTGTTTTTT	CASSQAGLARDEKLFF
NA	NA	TRBJ2-3	TRBV6-1	TGTGCCAGCAGTGAGATCAGGGAATTTGGAGGCGATACGCAGTATTTT	CASSEIREFGGDTQYF
NA	NA	TRBJ2-5	TRBV12-3/TRBV12-4	TGTGCCAGCAGTTTATTCCAGCAAGAGACCCAGTACTTC	CASSLFQQETQYF
NA	TRBD1	TRBJ1-4	TRBV25-1	TGTGCCAGCAGCTCAGGACAGGGGTGGTCGAGGGAAAAACTGTTTTTT	CASSSGQGWSREKLFF
NA	NA	TRBJ2-1	TRBV7-2	TGTGCCAGCAGCTTAGGCTTGGGGTACAACAATGAGCAGTTCTTC	CASSLGLGYNNEQFF
NA	NA	TRBJ2-1	TRBV29-1	TGCAGCGTTGGTCCGTACTACAATGAGCAGTTCTTC	CSVGPYYNEQFF
NA	TRBD2	TRBJ2-2	TRBV12-3/TRBV12-4	TGTGCCAGCAGATTGACGAGCGGGAGTCACGCCGGGGAGCTGTTTTTT	CASRLTSGSHAGELFF
NA	NA	TRBJ2-6	TRBV12-3/TRBV12-4	TGTGCCAGCAGGGGATCCCCGGGGGCCAACGTCCTGACTTTC	CASRGSPGANVLTF
NA	NA	TRBJ2-7	TRBV19	TGTGCCAGTAGCTCTCTTGAGGACTACGAGCAGTACTTC	CASSSLEDYEQYF
NA	TRBD1	TRBJ2-5	TRBV6-5	TGTGCCAGCAGTTACGCGACAGGGTACCAAGAGACCCAGTACTTC	CASSYATGYQETQYF
NA	TRBD2	TRBJ2-1	TRBV7-3	TGTGCCAGCAGCTTAACAACTAGCGGGCGAGAGCAGTTCTTC	CASSLTTSGREQFF
once	NA	TRBJ1-3	TRBV7-9	TGTGCCAGCAGCTTGCTGTTGAGCTCTGGAAACACCATATATTTT	CASSLLLSSGNTIYF
few	NA	TRBJ2-3	TRBV11-2	TGTGCCAGCAGCTTATCGTTTAGCGCGACAGATACGCAGTATTTT	CASSLSFSATDTQYF
NA	NA	TRBJ1-1	TRBV2	TGTGCCAGCAGTGTGGTCAGGGAAGGCACTGAAGCTTTCTTT	CASSVVREGTEAFF
NA	NA	TRBJ1-2	TRBV10-3	TGTGCCATCAGTCATTCATGGGACCTCGGTTTCTACGGCTACACCTTC	CAISHSWDLGFYGYTF
few	TRBD2	TRBJ2-1	TRBV7-2	TGTGCCAGCAGCTTAGAAAGCGGGAGGGCATACAATGAGCAGTTCTTC	CASSLESGRAYNEQFF
once	TRBD2	TRBJ2-7	TRBV20-1	TGCAGTGCTAGAGACCCTAGGACTAGCGGGATGTACGAGCAGTACTTC	CSARDPRTSGMYEQYF
once	TRBD2	TRBJ2-1	TRBV20-1	TGCAGTGCTAGCTGGGGGGGACGGACTAGCGGCGTGAATGAGCAGTTCTTC	CSASWGGRTSGVNEQFF
NA	NA	TRBJ2-1	TRBV7-9	TGTGCCAGCACCATACGTAGGCAGGGTGCACGGGGTCAGTTCTTC	CASTIRRQGARGQFF
NA	NA	TRBJ2-2	TRBV29-1	TGCAGCGTTGAAGTGGGGAACACCGGGGAGCTGTTTTTT	CSVEVGNTGELFF
few	TRBD1	TRBJ2-5	TRBV5-1	TGCGCCAGCAGCTACGGACAGGGGAAAGAGACCCAGTACTTC	CASSYGQGKETQYF
many	NA	TRBJ2-7	TRBV15	TGTGCCACCAGCAGAGACGGCTACGAGCAGTACTTC	CATSRDGYEQYF
NA	NA	TRBJ2-1	TRBV7-9	TGTGCCAGCAGCTTAAGGTTTCGGGTAGCCGAATACAATGAGCAGTTCTTC	CASSLRFRVAEYNEQFF
NA	TRBD2	TRBJ2-7	TRBV14	TGTGCCAGCAGCCAAGTTCCTAGGCTAGCGGGAGGCAAAAATCCCTACGAGCAGTACTTC	CASSQVPRLAGGKNPYEQYF
NA	TRBD1	TRBJ2-5	TRBV9	TGTGCCAGCAGCGTAGCTCGAGGGGGCACGGAGACCCAGTACTTC	CASSVARGGTETQYF
NA	TRBD2	TRBJ2-2	TRBV20-1	TGCAGTGCTAGAGATCTACTAGCGGGAGAGACCGGGGAGCTGTTTTTT	CSARDLLAGETGELFF
NA	NA	TRBJ2-3	TRBV7-2	TGTGCCAGCAGCGCACGACGCACAGATACGCAGTATTTT	CASSARRTDTQYF
few	NA	TRBJ2-1	TRBV10-2	TGCGCCAGCAGTGAGGCGGAGGAGGCGAAACAGTTCTTC	CASSEAEEAKQFF
NA	NA	TRBJ2-7	TRBV10-3	TGTGCCATCAGGGGGACCGGCGACGAGCAGTACTTC	CAIRGTGDEQYF
NA	NA	TRBJ2-1	TRBV20-1	TGCAGTGCTAGGGGGGTGGTAGAGGCCGATTACAATGAGCAGTTCTTC	CSARGVVEADYNEQFF
once	NA	TRBJ1-2	TRBV7-9	TGTGCCAGCAGCTGTGCGGGGAGCTATGGCTACACCTTC	CASSCAGSYGYTF
NA	NA	TRBJ1-2	TRBV7-3	TGTGCCAGCAGCCAGGACAGAACCAATGGCTACACCTTC	CASSQDRTNGYTF
NA	TRBD1	TRBJ2-5	TRBV4-3	TGCGCCAGCAGCCAGATTACAGGGGGCCGAGAGCGGTACTTC	CASSQITGGRERYF
many	NA	TRBJ2-5	TRBV5-1	TGCGCCAGCAGCTTGGGACAGGAAGAGACCCAGTACTTC	CASSLGQEETQYF
NA	NA	TRBJ1-1	TRBV5-1	TGCGCCAGCAGCTTACAAGAGGGCACTGAAGCTTTCTTT	CASSLQEGTEAFF
NA	TRBD1	TRBJ2-5	TRBV10-3	TGTGCCATCAGTACCGACAGGGTGGTTTCCAATGAGCAGTACTTC	CAISTDRVVSNEQYF
few	NA	TRBJ2-3	TRBV7-6	TGTGCCAGCAGCTTAGCTAAACCATTCACAGATACGCAGTATTTT	CASSLAKPFTDTQYF
many	TRBD2	TRBJ2-7	TRBV6-5	TGTGCCAGCAGTTTCCCACAGACTAGCGGGAGTCCCCGGCGCTCCTACGAGCAGTACTTC	CASSFPQTSGSPRRSYEQYF
many	NA	TRBJ2-7	TRBV25-1	TGTGCCAGCTCCCCCCCGGGACCCTGGACCTACGAGCAGTACTTC	CASSPPGPWTYEQYF